This T cell receptor (beta chain) was recovered during a study of early T cells in non-severe SARS-CoV-2 infection. Findings and caveats of the study: Matching with VDJdb favored anti-spike CD8 responses (missing private and CD4 specificities).

Ten or more counts support this clonotype. The antigen is unknown. Molecules of cDNA were individually given unique molecular identifiers that were attached to them. TCRdb re-derived calls from the 5' RACE reads in MiXCR, one entry per CDR3 protein. In the table there are around 45,000 distinct CDR3 sequences, around 4.1% of which are singletons. V was pared by 3 bases and J by 4 bases, with 9 bases of the junction left unmatched. The length of the CDR3 is 16 residues. CDR1 and CDR2 from the germline V gene are SGHAT and FQDESV (reference sequence). This sequence originates from an adult who was a healthcare worker with PCR-confirmed SARS-CoV-2 infection or an uninfected control (not recorded which). The chain couples TRBV11-1 to TRBJ2-7; TRBD2 matches at 10 bases. The sequenced material came from whole blood. CDR3: CASSLGASGGAYEQYF. In DNA, the CDR3 is TGTGCCAGCAGCTTGGGGGCTAGCGGGGGCGCGTACGAGCAGTACTTC. Complete variable domain (other parts from reference TRBV11-1 and TRBJ2-7): EAEVAQSPRYKITEKSQAVAFWCDPISGHATLYWYRQILGQGPELLVQFQDESVVDDSQLPKDRFSAERLKGVDSTLKIQPAELGDSAMYLCASSLGASGGAYEQYFGPGTRLTVT.